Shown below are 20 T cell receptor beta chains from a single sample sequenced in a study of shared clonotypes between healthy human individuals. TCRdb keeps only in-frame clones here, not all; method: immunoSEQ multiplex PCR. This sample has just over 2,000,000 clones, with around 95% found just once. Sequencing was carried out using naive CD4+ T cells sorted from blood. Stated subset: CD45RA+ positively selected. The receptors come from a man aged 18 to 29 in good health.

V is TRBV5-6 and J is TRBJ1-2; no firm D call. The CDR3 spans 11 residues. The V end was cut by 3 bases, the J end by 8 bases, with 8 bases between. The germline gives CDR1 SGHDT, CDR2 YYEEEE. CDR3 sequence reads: CASSSRRGYTF. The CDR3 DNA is TGTGCCAGCAGCTCCCGGAGAGGCTACACCTTC.

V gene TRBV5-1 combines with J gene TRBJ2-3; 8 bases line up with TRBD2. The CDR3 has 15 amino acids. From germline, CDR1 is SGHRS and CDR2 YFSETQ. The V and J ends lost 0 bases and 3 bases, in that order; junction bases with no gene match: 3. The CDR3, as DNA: TGCGCCAGCAGCTTGGACGTAGCGGGGACAGATACGCAGTATTTT. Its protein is CASSLDVAGTDTQYF.

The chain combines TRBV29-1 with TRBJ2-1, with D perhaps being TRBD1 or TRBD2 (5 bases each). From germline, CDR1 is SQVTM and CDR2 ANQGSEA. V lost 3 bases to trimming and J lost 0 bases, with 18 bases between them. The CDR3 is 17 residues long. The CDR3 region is CSVDPRGAGSSYNEQFF. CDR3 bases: TGCAGCGTTGATCCGAGGGGCGCAGGGAGCTCCTACAATGAGCAGTTCTTC.

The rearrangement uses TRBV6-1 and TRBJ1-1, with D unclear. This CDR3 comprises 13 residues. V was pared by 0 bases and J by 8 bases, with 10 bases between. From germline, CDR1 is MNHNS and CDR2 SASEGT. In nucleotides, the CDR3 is TGTGCCAGCAGTGAAGCGTTATCCAGGGAAGCTTTCTTT. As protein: CASSEALSREAFF.

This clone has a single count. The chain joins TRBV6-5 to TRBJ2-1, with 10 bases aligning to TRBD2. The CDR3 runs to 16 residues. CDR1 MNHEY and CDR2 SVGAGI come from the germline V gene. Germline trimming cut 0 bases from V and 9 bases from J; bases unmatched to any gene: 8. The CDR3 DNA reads TGTGCCAGCAGTTACTCTTCAGCGGGAGGGAAGAGTGAGCAGTTCTTC. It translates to CASSYSSAGGKSEQFF.

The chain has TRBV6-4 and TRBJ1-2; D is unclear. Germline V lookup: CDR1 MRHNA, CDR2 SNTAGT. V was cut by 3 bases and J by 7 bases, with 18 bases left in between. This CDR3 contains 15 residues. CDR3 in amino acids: CASSDVPRPAGGYTF. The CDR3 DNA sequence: TGTGCCAGCAGTGATGTCCCCAGGCCCGCCGGTGGCTACACCTTC.

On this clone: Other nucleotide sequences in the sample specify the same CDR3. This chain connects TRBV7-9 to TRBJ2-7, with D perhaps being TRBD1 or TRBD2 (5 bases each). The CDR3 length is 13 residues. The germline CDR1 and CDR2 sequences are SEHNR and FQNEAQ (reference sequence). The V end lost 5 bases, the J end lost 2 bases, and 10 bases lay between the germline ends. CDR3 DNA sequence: TGTGCCAGCAGCCTCGGGGCGCCCTACGAGCAGTACTTC. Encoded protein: CASSLGAPYEQYF.

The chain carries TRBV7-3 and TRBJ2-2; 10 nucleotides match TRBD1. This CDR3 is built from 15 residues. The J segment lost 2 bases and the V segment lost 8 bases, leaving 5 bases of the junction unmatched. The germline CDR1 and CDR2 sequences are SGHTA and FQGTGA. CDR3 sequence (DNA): TGTGCCAGCCGGGACAGGGGTTCAAACACCGGGGAGCTGTTTTTT. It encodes CASRDRGSNTGELFF.

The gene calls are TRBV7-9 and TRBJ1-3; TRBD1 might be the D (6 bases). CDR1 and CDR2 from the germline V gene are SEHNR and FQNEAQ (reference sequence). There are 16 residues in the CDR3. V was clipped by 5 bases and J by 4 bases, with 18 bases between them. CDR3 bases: TGTGCCAGCAGCCATCAGGGGTTAGGGGACGGAAACACCATATATTTT. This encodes CASSHQGLGDGNTIYF.

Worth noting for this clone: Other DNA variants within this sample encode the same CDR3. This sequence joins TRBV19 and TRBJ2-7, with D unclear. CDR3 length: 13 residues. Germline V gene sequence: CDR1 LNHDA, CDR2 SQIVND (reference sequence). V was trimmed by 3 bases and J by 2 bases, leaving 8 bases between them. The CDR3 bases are TGTGCCAGTAGTATTGGTAGAGCCTACGAGCAGTACTTC. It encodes CASSIGRAYEQYF.

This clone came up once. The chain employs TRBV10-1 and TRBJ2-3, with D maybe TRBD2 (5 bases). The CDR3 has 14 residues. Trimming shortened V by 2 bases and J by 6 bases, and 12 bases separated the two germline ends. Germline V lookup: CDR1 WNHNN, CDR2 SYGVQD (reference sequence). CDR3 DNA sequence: TGCGCCAGCAGTGAGGTCGGCCGCGGGGATACGCAGTATTTT. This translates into CASSEVGRGDTQYF.

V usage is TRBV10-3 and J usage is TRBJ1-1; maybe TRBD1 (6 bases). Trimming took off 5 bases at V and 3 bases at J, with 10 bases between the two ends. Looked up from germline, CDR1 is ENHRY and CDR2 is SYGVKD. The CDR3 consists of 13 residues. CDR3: CAISRQVDTEAFF. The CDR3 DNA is TGTGCCATCAGTAGACAGGTAGACACTGAAGCTTTCTTT.

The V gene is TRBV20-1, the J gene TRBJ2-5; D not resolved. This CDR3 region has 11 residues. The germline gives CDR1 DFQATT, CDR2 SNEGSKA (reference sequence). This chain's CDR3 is CSPLLGETQYF. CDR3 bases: TGCAGCCCTTTACTTGGAGAGACCCAGTACTTC.

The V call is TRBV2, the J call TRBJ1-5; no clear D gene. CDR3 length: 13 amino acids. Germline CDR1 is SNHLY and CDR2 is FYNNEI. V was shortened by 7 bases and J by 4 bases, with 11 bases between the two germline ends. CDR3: CASTYAENQPQHF. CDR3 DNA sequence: TGTGCCAGCACCTACGCCGAGAATCAGCCCCAGCATTTT.

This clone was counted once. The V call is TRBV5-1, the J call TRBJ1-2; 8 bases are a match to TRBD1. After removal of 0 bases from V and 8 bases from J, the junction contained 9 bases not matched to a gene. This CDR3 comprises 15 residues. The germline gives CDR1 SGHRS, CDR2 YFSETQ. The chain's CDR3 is CASSLAAGGEGGYTF. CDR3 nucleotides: TGCGCCAGCAGCTTGGCTGCAGGGGGCGAGGGAGGCTACACCTTC.

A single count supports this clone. DNA for the CDR3: TGTGCCAGCAGTTACTCGCAGGGTTCCACGGGGGCCCTCCACTTT. It encodes CASSYSQGSTGALHF. The V call is TRBV6-5, the J call TRBJ1-6, with D maybe TRBD1 (5 bases). Trimming took 0 bases from V and 14 from J, leaving 17 bases between them. Germline values: CDR1 MNHEY, CDR2 SVGAGI. CDR3 length equals 15 residues.

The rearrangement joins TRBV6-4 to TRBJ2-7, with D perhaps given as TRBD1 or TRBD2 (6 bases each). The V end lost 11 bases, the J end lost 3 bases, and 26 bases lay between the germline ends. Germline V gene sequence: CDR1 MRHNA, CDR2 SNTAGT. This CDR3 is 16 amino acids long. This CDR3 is CASGGGTLDEHYEQYF. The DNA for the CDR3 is TGTGCCTCCGGCGGAGGGACACTGGACGAACACTACGAGCAGTACTTC.

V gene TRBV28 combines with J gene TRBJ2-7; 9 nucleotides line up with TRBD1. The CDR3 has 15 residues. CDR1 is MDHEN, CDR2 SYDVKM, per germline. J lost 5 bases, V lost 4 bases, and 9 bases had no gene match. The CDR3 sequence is CASSSSGTGNNEQYF. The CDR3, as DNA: TGTGCCAGCAGTTCGTCCGGGACAGGGAACAACGAGCAGTACTTC.

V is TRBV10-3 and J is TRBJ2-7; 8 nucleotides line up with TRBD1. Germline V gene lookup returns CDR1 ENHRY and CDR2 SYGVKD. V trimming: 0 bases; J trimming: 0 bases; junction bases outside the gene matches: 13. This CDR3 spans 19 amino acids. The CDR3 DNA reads TGTGCCATCAGTGAGTCTTGGGGACAGGCAAACCCGAGCTCCTACGAGCAGTACTTC. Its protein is CAISESWGQANPSSYEQYF.

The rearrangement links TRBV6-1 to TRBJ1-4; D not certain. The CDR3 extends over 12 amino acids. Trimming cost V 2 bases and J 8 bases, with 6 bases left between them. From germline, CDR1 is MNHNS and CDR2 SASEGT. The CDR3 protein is CASSELAEKLFF. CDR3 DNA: TGTGCCAGCAGTGAATTAGCAGAAAAACTGTTTTTT.